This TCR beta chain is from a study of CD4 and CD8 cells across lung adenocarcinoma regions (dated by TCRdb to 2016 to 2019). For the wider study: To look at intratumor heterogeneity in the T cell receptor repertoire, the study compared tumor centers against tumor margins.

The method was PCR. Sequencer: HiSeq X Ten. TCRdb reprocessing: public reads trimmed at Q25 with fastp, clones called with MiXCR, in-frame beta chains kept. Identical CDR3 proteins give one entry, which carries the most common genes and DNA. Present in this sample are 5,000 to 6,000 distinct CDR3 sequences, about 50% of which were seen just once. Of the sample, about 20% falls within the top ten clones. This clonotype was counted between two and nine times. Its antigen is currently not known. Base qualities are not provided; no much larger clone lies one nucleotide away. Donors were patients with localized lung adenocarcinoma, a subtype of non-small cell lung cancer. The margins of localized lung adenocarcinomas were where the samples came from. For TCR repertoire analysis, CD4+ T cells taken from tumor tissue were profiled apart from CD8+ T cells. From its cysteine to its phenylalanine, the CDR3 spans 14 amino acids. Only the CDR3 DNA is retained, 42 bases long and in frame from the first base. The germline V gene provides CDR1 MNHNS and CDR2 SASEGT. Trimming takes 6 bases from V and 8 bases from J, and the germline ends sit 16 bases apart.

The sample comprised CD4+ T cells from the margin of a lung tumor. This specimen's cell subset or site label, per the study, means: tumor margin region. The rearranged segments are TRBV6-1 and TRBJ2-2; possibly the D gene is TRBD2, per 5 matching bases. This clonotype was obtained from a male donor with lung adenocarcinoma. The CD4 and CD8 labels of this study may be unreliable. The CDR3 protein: CASRIRAGSGELFF. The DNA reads TGTGCCAGCAGAATTCGCGCGGGCTCTGGGGAGCTGTTTTTT.